Below, 5 T cell receptor beta chains from the same sample are listed, as sequenced in a study of a mutant IDH1 vaccine in newly diagnosed glioma. Time point specified: week 35, safety follow-up. Vaccine doses each comprised 300 ug of mutant IDH1 20-mer peptide, with topical imiquimod. These receptors' targets are unknown. Method: immunoSEQ multiplex PCR; TCRdb's copy keeps in-frame clones and lacks some. Here the sample spans 65,000 to 85,000 clones, 70% to 90% being singletons. The sample consisted of PBMCs, taken from a glioma patient whose treatment included an IDH1 peptide vaccine. Receptors originate from a man aged 30 to 39 with glioma.

The chain recombines TRBV19 with TRBJ1-5, with a tentative D call TRBD1 (5 bases). V lost 3 bases to trimming and J lost 4 bases, with 10 bases between them. Germline V gene lookup returns CDR1 LNHDA and CDR2 SQIVND (reference sequence). The CDR3 sequence is 14 residues long. The CDR3, as DNA: TGTGCCAGTAGTATCCGGGGGATAAATCAGCCCCAGCATTTT. This sequence encodes CASSIRGINQPQHF.

The V call is TRBV28, the J call TRBJ1-2; D not resolved. The germline V gene encodes CDR1 MDHEN and CDR2 SYDVKM. V lost 3 bases and J lost 7, with 21 bases in between. This CDR3 contains 16 residues. CDR3 DNA sequence: TGTGCCAGCAGTTTGTTGCGACCCTCGACCTTGGGTGGCTACACCTTC. This gives the protein CASSLLRPSTLGGYTF.

In its sample, this clone was seen once. The rearrangement uses TRBV19 and TRBJ1-1; D is undetermined. Germline CDR1 is LNHDA and CDR2 is SQIVND (reference sequence). The CDR3 has 12 amino acids. Trimming stripped 4 bases from V and 8 bases from J, with 11 bases between. CDR3 amino acids: CASSTEDSEAFF. Here the CDR3 DNA reads TGTGCCAGTAGTACAGAAGACTCCGAAGCTTTCTTT.

The chain is built from TRBV19 and TRBJ1-5; TRBD1 matches at 7 bases. V was pared by 4 bases and J by 0 bases, with 3 bases of the junction left unmatched. Germline V gene lookup returns CDR1 LNHDA and CDR2 SQIVND (reference sequence). The CDR3 runs to 15 residues. The CDR3 bases are TGTGCCAGTAGTACGGGGACAGATAGCAATCAGCCCCAGCATTTT. Its translation is CASSTGTDSNQPQHF.

The chain employs TRBV5-1 and TRBJ1-3, with TRBD1 identical over 12 bases. The trim removed 3 bases at V and 0 bases at J, leaving 4 bases unmatched. Germline-derived CDR1 and CDR2 are SGHRS and YFSETQ. The CDR3 is made up of 17 amino acids. The CDR3 coding sequence is TGCGCCAGCAGCTGGGGGACAGGGGGCCCCTCTGGAAACACCATATATTTT. Its translation is CASSWGTGGPSGNTIYF. Supplemented by reference TRBV5-1 and TRBJ1-3, the full variable domain reads KAGVTQTPRYLIKTRGQQVTLSCSPISGHRSVSWYQQTPGQGLQFLFEYFSETQRNKGNFPGRFSGRQFSNSRSEMNVSTLELGDSALYLCASSWGTGGPSGNTIYFGEGSWLTVV.